This TCR beta chain originates from a study of technical replicates of blood from a handful of donors. This clone was seen only once. Germline V CDR1 and CDR2: MNHEY, SMNVEV (reference sequence). The CDR3 consists of 14 residues. Trimming left V 6 bases short and J 2 bases short, with 14 bases between. TCRdb keeps only in-frame clones here, not all; method: immunoSEQ multiplex PCR. The data contain more than 55,000 clones, almost 95% of them seen just once; the ten biggest clones take up roughly 0.4%. The origin of this receptor is a human donor in good health. The chain employs TRBV27 and TRBJ2-7; a possible D gene is TRBD1 (5 bases). The sequencing input was T cells isolated from PBMCs. The DNA for the CDR3 is TGTGCCAGCAGCTTTGGCAGGGCAACCTACGAGCAGTACTTC. This sequence encodes CASSFGRATYEQYF.